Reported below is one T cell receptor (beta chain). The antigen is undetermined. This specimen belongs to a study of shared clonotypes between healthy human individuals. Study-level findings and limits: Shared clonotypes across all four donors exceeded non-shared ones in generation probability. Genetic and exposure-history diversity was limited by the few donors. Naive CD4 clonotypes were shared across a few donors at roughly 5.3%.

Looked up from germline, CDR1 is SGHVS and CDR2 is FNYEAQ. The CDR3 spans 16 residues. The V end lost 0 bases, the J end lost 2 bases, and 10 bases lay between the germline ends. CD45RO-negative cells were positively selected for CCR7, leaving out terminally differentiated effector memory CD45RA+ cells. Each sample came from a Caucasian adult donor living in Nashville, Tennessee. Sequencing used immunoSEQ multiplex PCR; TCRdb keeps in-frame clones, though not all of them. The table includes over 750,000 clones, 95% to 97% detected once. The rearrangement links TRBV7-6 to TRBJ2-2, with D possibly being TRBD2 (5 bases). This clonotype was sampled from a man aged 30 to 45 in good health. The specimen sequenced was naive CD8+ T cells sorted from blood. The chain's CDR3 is CASSLAPGKNTGELFF. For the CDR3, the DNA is TGTGCCAGCAGCTTAGCGCCGGGGAAAAACACCGGGGAGCTGTTTTTT. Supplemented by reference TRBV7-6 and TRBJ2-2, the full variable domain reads GAGVSQSPRYKVTKRGQDVALRCDPISGHVSLYWYRQALGQGPEFLTYFNYEAQQDKSGLPNDRFSAERPEGSISTLTIQRTEQRDSAMYRCASSLAPGKNTGELFFGEGSRLTVL.